Following are 9 T cell receptor beta chains from one sample sequenced in a study of T cell changes during pregnancy in multiple sclerosis. Assay: immunoSEQ multiplex PCR; the TCRdb copy retains only in-frame clones and omits some. The sample has approximately 40,000 clones, approximately 90% seen once. The starting material was CD4+ T cells from peripheral blood mononuclear cells, obtained in the third trimester of pregnancy. The receptors were sampled from a female donor in good health, enrolled as a control in a pregnancy study.

V is TRBV11-2 and J is TRBJ2-3, with 7 bases aligning to TRBD2. Trimming at V came to 5 bases and at J to 6 bases, leaving 8 bases not matched to a gene. The CDR3 runs to 14 residues. Germline assignment: CDR1 SGHAT and CDR2 FQNNGV. The CDR3 reads CASSPSGVVDTQYF. Here the CDR3 DNA reads TGTGCCAGCAGCCCTAGCGGTGTTGTGGATACGCAGTATTTT.

V gene TRBV2 combines with J gene TRBJ1-3, with D unclear. This CDR3 has 11 amino acids. The germline gives CDR1 SNHLY, CDR2 FYNNEI. With 4 bases removed from V and 4 bases from J, the gap between germline ends came to 2 bases. The CDR3 DNA follows: TGTGCCAGCAGTGTAGGAAACACCATATATTTT. Residues: CASSVGNTIYF. The whole variable domain, remainder taken from reference TRBV2 and TRBJ1-3, is EPEVTQTPSHQVTQMGQEVILRCVPISNHLYFYWYRQILGQKVEFLVSFYNNEISEKSEIFDDQFSVERPDGSNFTLKIRSTKLEDSAMYFCASSVGNTIYFGEGSWLTVV.

The chain has TRBV19 and TRBJ1-2; D is undetermined. CDR1 and CDR2 (germline): LNHDA, SQIVND (reference sequence). V was pared by 10 bases and J by 2 bases, with 20 bases between. This CDR3 comprises 15 residues. The CDR3 protein is CATSSFAGENYGYTF. In DNA form, the CDR3 reads TGTGCCACCTCTAGTTTTGCGGGAGAGAACTATGGCTACACCTTC.

This clone was seen only a few times. The V gene is TRBV5-4, the J gene TRBJ2-7; no reliable D call. Germline V gene data show CDR1 as SGHNT and CDR2 as YYREEE (reference sequence). CDR3 length equals 14 residues. Trimming left V 2 bases short and J 2 bases short, with 11 bases between. CDR3 amino acids: CASSFGRRPYEQYF. The CDR3 bases are TGTGCCAGCAGCTTCGGCAGGCGCCCCTACGAGCAGTACTTC.

The CDR3 sequence is CASSLEGKGGAEAFF. In DNA, the CDR3 is TGTGCCAGCAGCTTAGAGGGGAAGGGAGGGGCTGAAGCTTTCTTT. The rearrangement joins TRBV7-8 to TRBJ1-1; TRBD1 is a possible D gene (5 bases). The length of the CDR3 is 15 residues. V was trimmed by 1 base and J by 6 bases, leaving 15 bases between them. Germline CDR1 is SGHVS and CDR2 is FQNEAQ.

The chain carries TRBV10-3 and TRBJ2-1, with D uncertain. There are 14 residues in the CDR3. Germline CDR1 reads ENHRY; CDR2 reads SYGVKD. V lost 0 bases to trimming and J lost 6 bases, with 9 bases between them. This CDR3 reads CAISESSVFNEQFF. In DNA, the CDR3 is TGTGCCATCAGTGAGTCGTCGGTGTTCAATGAGCAGTTCTTC.

This clone was seen once. V gene TRBV28 combines with J gene TRBJ2-5, with TRBD2 matching 7 bases. The CDR3 runs to 13 residues. The ends lost 2 bases at V and 3 bases at J; junction bases unmatched: 0. In germline, CDR1 is MDHEN, CDR2 SYDVKM. The CDR3 is CASSLGREETQYF. The CDR3 bases are TGTGCCAGCAGTTTAGGGAGGGAAGAGACCCAGTACTTC.

The chain has TRBV5-4 and TRBJ2-2; 13 nucleotides line up with TRBD2. Per the germline V gene, CDR1 is SGHNT and CDR2 is YYREEE (reference sequence). With 0 bases clipped from V and 5 bases from J, the junction kept 1 base outside the gene matches. The CDR3 has 16 amino acids. CDR3 sequence (DNA): TGTGCCAGCAGCTTGGCACTAGCGGGAGGGACCGGGGAGCTGTTTTTT. This codes for CASSLALAGGTGELFF.

This clone has a single count. V and J are TRBV7-3 and TRBJ1-1; D not resolved. CDR1 is SGHTA and CDR2 is FQGTGA in the germline V gene. This CDR3 is built from 14 residues. The germline V and J ends were trimmed by 6 bases and 0 bases, with 11 bases remaining between them. CDR3 sequence reads: CASRQEQLNTEAFF. The CDR3 DNA sequence: TGTGCCAGCAGGCAGGAACAGCTGAACACTGAAGCTTTCTTT.